The subject of this entry is one T cell receptor (beta chain). Its antigen is currently unknown. These data originate in a study of human T cells and chemical hapten exposure. The germline V gene has CDR1 SGHTA and CDR2 FQGNSA. Between the trimmed V and J ends, which lost 8 bases and 6 bases, there was a span of 5 bases. CDR3 length: 9 residues. TCRdb analysed the RACE reads with MiXCR anew, one entry per CDR3 protein. The data show around 340,000 distinct CDR3 sequences, 5.5% to 8% seen once. The sample's time point: patch test 1, 2 weeks after DPC sensitization. The treatment: therapeutic diphenylcyclopropenone sensitization with weekly scalp DPC. Study conclusions and caveats: PT1 expanded TCR numbers tracked positively with patch test score.

The rearrangement uses TRBV7-2 and TRBJ2-7, with no clear D. The sequence came from a woman aged 18-35 years with alopecia areata. Some clones in this sample may be carry-over from other donors' samples. The sample here was whole blood, taken in connection with sensitization to the hapten diphenylcyclopropenone (DPC). The CDR3, as DNA: TGTGCCAGCGGCCTCGAGCAGTACTTC. Protein: CASGLEQYF.